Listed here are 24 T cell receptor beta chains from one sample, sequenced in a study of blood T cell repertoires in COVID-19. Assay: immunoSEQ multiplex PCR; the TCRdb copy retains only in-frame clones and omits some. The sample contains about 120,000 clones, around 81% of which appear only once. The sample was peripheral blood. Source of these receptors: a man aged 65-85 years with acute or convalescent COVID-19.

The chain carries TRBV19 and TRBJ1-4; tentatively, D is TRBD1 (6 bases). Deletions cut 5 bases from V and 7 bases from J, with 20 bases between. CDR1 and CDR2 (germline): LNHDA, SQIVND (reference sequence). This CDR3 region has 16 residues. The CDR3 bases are TGTGCCAGTAGTCCTGTTGCGGGGGGGCTTGCTGAAAAACTGTTTTTT. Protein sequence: CASSPVAGGLAEKLFF.

CDR3 coding DNA: TGTGCCAGCAGCTTTGTACAGGGGCAGGGCACTGAAGCTTTCTTT. Encoded protein: CASSFVQGQGTEAFF. The chain combines TRBV5-4 with TRBJ1-1; the match to TRBD1 covers 7 bases. This CDR3 is 15 amino acids long. The trim removed 2 bases at V and 4 bases at J, leaving 8 bases unmatched. Looked up from germline, CDR1 is SGHNT and CDR2 is YYREEE (reference sequence).

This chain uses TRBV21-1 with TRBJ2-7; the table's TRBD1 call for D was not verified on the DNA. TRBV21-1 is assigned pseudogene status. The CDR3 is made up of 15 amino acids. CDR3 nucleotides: TGTGCCAGCGCTTCGGACAGGGAGTTCTCCTACGAGCAGTACTTC. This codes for CASASDREFSYEQYF.

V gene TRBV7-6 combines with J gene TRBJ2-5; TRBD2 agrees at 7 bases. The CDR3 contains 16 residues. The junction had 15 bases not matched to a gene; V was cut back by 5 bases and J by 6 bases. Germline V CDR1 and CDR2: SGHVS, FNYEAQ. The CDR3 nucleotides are TGTGCCAGCAGCCCCCTGGACTCCAGCGGGGCTAAGACCCAGTACTTC. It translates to CASSPLDSSGAKTQYF.

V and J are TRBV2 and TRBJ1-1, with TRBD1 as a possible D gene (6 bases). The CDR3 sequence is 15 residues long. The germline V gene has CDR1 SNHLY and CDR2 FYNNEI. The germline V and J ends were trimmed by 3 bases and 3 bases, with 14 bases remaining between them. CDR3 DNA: TGTGCCAGCAGTGAGTTGGGGGGGCAGTACACTGAAGCTTTCTTT. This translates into CASSELGGQYTEAFF.

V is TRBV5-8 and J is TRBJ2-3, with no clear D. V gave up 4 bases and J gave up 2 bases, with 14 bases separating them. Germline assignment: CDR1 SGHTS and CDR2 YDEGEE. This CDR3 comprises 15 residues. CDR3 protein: CASSQTRPYTDTQYF. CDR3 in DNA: TGTGCCAGCAGCCAGACTCGGCCCTACACAGATACGCAGTATTTT.

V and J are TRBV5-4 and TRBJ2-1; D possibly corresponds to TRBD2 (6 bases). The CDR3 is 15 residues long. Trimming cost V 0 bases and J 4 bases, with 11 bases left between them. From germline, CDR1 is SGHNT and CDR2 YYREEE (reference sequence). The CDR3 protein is CASSLVGAGYNEQFF. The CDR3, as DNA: TGTGCCAGCAGCTTGGTGGGAGCGGGTTACAATGAGCAGTTCTTC.

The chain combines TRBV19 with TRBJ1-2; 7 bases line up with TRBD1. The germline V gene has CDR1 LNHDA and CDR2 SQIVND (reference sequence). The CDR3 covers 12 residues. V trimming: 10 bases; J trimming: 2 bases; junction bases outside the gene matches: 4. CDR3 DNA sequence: TGTGCCACATTACAGGGGAACTATGGCTACACCTTC. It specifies CATLQGNYGYTF.

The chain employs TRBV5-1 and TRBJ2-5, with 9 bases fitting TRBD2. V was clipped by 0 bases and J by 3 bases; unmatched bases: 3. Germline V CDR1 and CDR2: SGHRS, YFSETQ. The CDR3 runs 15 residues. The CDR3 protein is CASSLDSSGEETQYF. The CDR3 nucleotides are TGCGCCAGCAGCTTGGATTCTAGCGGGGAAGAGACCCAGTACTTC.

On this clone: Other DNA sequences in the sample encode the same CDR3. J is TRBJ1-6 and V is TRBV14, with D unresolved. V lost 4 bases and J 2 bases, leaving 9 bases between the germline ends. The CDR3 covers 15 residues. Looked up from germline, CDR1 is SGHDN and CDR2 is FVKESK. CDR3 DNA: TGTGCCAGCAGCCTCGGCGGAGCCTATAATTCACCCCTCCACTTT. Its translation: CASSLGGAYNSPLHF.

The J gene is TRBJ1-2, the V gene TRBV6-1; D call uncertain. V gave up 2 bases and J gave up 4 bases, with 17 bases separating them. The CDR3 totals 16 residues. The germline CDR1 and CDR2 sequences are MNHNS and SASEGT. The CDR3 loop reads CASSETVVGAIYGYTF. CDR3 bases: TGTGCCAGCAGTGAAACTGTAGTGGGCGCGATCTATGGCTACACCTTC.

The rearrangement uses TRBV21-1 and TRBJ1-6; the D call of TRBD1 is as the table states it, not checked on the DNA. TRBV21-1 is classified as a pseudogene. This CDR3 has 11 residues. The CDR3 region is CAGDRVSPLHF. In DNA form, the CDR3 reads TGTGCCGGGGACAGGGTTTCACCCCTCCACTTT.

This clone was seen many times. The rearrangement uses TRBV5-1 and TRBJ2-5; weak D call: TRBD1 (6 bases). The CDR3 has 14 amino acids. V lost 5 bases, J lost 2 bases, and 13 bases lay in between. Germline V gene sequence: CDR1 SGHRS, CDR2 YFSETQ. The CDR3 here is CASSRSGAQETQYF. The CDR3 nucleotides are TGCGCCAGCAGTCGATCAGGGGCTCAAGAGACCCAGTACTTC.

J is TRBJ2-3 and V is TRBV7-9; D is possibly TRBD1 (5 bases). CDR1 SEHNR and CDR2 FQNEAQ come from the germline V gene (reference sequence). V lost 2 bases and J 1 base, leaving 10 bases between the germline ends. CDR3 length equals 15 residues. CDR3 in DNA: TGTGCCAGCAGCTTACAGGGTGTGGGCACAGATACGCAGTATTTT. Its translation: CASSLQGVGTDTQYF. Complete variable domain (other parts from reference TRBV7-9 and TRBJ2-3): DTGVSQNPRHKITKRGQNVTFRCDPISEHNRLYWYRQTLGQGPEFLTYFQNEAQLEKSRLLSDRFSAERPKGSFSTLEIQRTEQGDSAMYLCASSLQGVGTDTQYFGPGTRLTVL.

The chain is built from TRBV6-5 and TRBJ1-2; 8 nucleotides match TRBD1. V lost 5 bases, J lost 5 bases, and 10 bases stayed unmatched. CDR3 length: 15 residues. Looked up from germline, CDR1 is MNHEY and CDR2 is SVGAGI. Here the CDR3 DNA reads TGTGCCAGCAGTCGCAGGACAGGGTTGGGGTATGGCTACACCTTC. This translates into CASSRRTGLGYGYTF.

CDR3 in amino acids: CASSPRQGSIQYF. The CDR3 nucleotides read TGTGCCAGCAGCCCTAGACAGGGATCCATTCAGTACTTC. The V and J genes are TRBV2 and TRBJ2-4; 7 nucleotides agree with TRBD1. Unmatched junction bases numbered 8, after V lost 6 bases and J lost 9 bases. The germline gives CDR1 SNHLY, CDR2 FYNNEI. The length of the CDR3 is 13 residues.

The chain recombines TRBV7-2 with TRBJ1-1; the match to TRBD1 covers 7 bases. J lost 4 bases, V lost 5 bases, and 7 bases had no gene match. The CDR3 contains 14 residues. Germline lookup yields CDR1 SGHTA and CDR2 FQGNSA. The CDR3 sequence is CASSQQGRTTEAFF. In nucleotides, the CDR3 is TGTGCCAGCAGCCAACAGGGGAGGACCACTGAAGCTTTCTTT.

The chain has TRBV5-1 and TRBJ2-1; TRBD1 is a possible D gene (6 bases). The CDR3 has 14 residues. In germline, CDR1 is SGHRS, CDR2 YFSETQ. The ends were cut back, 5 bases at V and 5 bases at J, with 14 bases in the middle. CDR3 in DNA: TGCGCCAGCAGTTCGTACAGGGTTGACAATGAGCAGTTCTTC. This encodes CASSSYRVDNEQFF.

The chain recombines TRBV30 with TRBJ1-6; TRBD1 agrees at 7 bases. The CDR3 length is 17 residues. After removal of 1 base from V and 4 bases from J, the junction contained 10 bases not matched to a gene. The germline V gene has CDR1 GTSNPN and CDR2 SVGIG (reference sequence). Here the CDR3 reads CAWSASPLTGYNSPLHF. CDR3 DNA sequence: TGTGCCTGGAGTGCCTCTCCCCTGACAGGGTATAATTCACCCCTCCACTTT.

CDR3 protein: CASSQDVGSGNEKLFF. In DNA form, the CDR3 reads TGCGCCAGCAGCCAAGATGTCGGGTCGGGTAATGAAAAACTGTTTTTT. The chain is built from TRBV4-3 and TRBJ1-4, with D unresolved. CDR3 length: 16 residues. V lost 0 bases and J 4 bases, leaving 12 bases between the germline ends. The germline V gene has CDR1 LGHNA and CDR2 YSLEER.

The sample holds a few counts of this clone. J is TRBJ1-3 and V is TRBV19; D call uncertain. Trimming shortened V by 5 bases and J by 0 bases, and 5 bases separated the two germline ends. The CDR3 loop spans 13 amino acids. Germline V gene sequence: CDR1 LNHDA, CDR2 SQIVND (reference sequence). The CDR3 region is CASSSSSGNTIYF. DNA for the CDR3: TGTGCCAGTAGTTCGAGCTCTGGAAACACCATATATTTT. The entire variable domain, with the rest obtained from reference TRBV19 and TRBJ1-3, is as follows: DGGITQSPKYLFRKEGQNVTLSCEQNLNHDAMYWYRQDPGQGLRLIYYSQIVNDFQKGDIAEGYSVSREKKESFPLTVTSAQKNPTAFYLCASSSSSGNTIYFGEGSWLTVV.

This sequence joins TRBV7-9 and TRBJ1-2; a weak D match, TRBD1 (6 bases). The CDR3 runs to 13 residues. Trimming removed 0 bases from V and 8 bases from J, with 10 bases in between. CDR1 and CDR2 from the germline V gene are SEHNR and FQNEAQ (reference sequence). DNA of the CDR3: TGTGCCAGCAGCTTAGCAGGGGGACGGGGCTACACCTTC. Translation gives CASSLAGGRGYTF.

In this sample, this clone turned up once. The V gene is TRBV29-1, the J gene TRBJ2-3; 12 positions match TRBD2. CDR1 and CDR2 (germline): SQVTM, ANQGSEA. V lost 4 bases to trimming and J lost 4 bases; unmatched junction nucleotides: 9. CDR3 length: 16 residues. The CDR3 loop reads CSVVLAGGMIADTQYF. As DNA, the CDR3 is TGCAGCGTTGTCCTAGCGGGGGGGATGATAGCAGATACGCAGTATTTT.

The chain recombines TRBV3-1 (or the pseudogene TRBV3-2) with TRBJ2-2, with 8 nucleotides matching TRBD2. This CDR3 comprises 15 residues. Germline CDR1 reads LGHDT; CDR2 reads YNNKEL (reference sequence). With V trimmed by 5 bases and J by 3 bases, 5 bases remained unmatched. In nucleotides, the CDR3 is TGTGCCAGCAGCTCGGGACTAGGCTACACCGGGGAGCTGTTTTTT. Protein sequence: CASSSGLGYTGELFF.